The 2 T cell receptor beta chains in this list originate from one sample, sequenced in a study of control samples from healthy donors and cancer patients. Only in-frame clones appear in the TCRdb table, and some are missing; sequencing was by immunoSEQ multiplex PCR. The sample has around 100,000 clones; over 85% are singletons. Material: blood. These receptors were obtained from a human donor in good health. The donor label of this sample is uncertain.

This sequence joins TRBV7-7 and TRBJ2-1; 9 bases match TRBD1. V was clipped by 1 base and J by 6 bases; unmatched bases: 4. This CDR3 is 15 amino acids long. Germline-derived CDR1 and CDR2 are SSHAT and FNYEAQ (reference sequence). The CDR3 DNA reads as TGTGCCAGCAGCTTAGACAGGGGGCTTGGCAATGAGCAGTTCTTC. This gives the protein CASSLDRGLGNEQFF.

The chain couples TRBV15 to TRBJ1-4; 9 nucleotides line up with TRBD1. V lost 9 bases, J lost 2 bases, and 7 bases stayed unmatched. Germline-derived CDR1 and CDR2 are LNHNV and YYDKDF (reference sequence). There are 15 residues in the CDR3. DNA of the CDR3: TGTGCCACTAGGGACAGGGAAATGACTAATGAAAAACTGTTTTTT. It encodes CATRDREMTNEKLFF.